Only a few counts were recorded for the clone carrying this T cell receptor (beta chain). Antigen: not known. The CDR3 length is 14 residues. The ends lost 6 bases at V and 2 bases at J; junction bases unmatched: 9. Per the germline V gene, CDR1 is DFQATT and CDR2 is SNEGSKA (reference sequence). These data belong to a study of human T cells and chemical hapten exposure. On the study more broadly: Small discrepancies in pooled library volume mainly accounted for the varying TCR yields per sample. General study findings and limits: Since the donors had alopecia, their immune response may not be the same as that of healthy people. Compared with pre-sensitization or healthy control sets, expanded TCRs clustered more. DPC sensitization produced no change in TCRs with frequency above 1 in 1000.

Time point indicated: patch test 3, about 24 weeks after DPC sensitization. Treatment indicated: therapeutic diphenylcyclopropenone sensitization with weekly scalp DPC. TCRdb analysed the RACE reads with MiXCR anew, one entry per CDR3 protein. In the table there are around 200,000 distinct CDR3 sequences, approximately 24% of which are singletons. The specimen comprised whole blood, sampled in connection with sensitization to the hapten diphenylcyclopropenone (DPC). This sequence joins TRBV20-1 and TRBJ2-7; 8 bases agree with TRBD1. This clonotype originated in a woman aged 40 to 49 with alopecia areata. Some clones in this sample may be carry-over from other donors' samples. The CDR3 nucleotides read TGCAGTGCCGTTCGGACAGGGCTCCCCTACGAGCAGTACTTC. Translated: CSAVRTGLPYEQYF.